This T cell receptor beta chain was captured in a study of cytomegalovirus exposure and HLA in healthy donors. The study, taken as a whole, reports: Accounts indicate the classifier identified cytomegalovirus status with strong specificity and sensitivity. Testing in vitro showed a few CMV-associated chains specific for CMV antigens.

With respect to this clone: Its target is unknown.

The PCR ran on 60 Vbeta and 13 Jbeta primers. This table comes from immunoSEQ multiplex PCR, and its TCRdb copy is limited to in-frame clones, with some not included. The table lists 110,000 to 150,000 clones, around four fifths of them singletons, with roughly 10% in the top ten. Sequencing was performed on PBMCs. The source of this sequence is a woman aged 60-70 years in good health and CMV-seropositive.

CDR3 amino acids: CASSPPGTDYGYTF. The CDR3 DNA is TGTGCCAGCAGCCCGCCTGGGACAGACTATGGCTACACCTTC. The chain links TRBV5-5 to TRBJ1-2; 7 bases agree with TRBD1. The J segment lost 3 bases and the V segment lost 4 bases, leaving 6 bases of the junction unmatched. The germline CDR1 and CDR2 sequences are SGHKS and YYEKEE (reference sequence). The CDR3 runs 14 residues.